This record concerns one TCR beta chain sequence. The protocol was immunoSEQ multiplex PCR, while the TCRdb copy is restricted to in-frame clones and leaves out a portion. The sample yields about 57,000 clones, roughly four fifths seen once. These data come from a study of memory CD4+ T cells and cytomegalovirus serostatus. The sort gate was single viable CD3+CD4+CD8-CD45RO+ cells for memory CD4+ T cells. Material for sequencing was memory CD4+ T cells from blood. The TCR comes from an adult in good health and CMV-seronegative.

The CDR3 region has the DNA TGTGCCAGCAGCCTCTCTGGGGCTGGCTCCTACAATGAGCAGTTCTTC. Translation: CASSLSGAGSYNEQFF. The genes are TRBV14 and TRBJ2-1; tentative D call: TRBD1 (5 bases). CDR1 is SGHDN, CDR2 FVKESK, per germline. The CDR3 has 16 amino acids. V dropped 4 bases and J dropped 0 bases, with 13 bases sitting between them.